This entry lists 16 T cell receptor beta chains sequenced from one sample in a study of T cells in tumors after PD-1 blockade. Some clones are missing from TCRdb's copy, which holds only in-frame ones; the method was immunoSEQ multiplex PCR. The sample holds tens of thousands of clones, about four fifths seen once. Here the sequenced sample was PBMCs, taken before anti-PD-1 treatment. These receptors were collected from a human donor with basal cell carcinoma.

V usage is TRBV25-1 and J usage is TRBJ2-5; D not certain. Germline loops: CDR1 MGHDK, CDR2 SYGVNS. V lost 6 bases, J lost 1 base, and 12 bases lay in between. The CDR3 contains 14 residues. The CDR3 spells CASSEPRSQETQYF. The CDR3 DNA sequence: TGTGCCAGCAGCGAACCTAGGAGCCAAGAGACCCAGTACTTC.

This sequence joins TRBV15 and TRBJ1-4; no firm D call. Germline V gives CDR1 LNHNV, CDR2 YYDKDF (reference sequence). The V end lost 0 bases, the J end lost 5 bases, and 13 bases lay between the germline ends. CDR3 length equals 16 residues. CDR3 sequence (DNA): TGTGCCACCAGCAGAGATGGGTCACAGACAAATGAAAAACTGTTTTTT. Translation: CATSRDGSQTNEKLFF.

The gene calls are TRBV28 and TRBJ2-5; a weak D match, TRBD1 (5 bases). Germline V lookup: CDR1 MDHEN, CDR2 SYDVKM. Between the trimmed V and J ends, which lost 2 bases and 2 bases, there was a span of 9 bases. This CDR3 contains 14 residues. The CDR3 coding sequence is TGTGCCAGCAGTTTAATAGGGGTTCAAGAGACCCAGTACTTC. It is translated as CASSLIGVQETQYF.

This clone was recorded a few times. This sequence joins TRBV3-1 (or the pseudogene TRBV3-2) and TRBJ1-5; a possible D gene is TRBD1 (5 bases). The CDR3 runs to 17 residues. Deletions cut 0 bases from V and 4 bases from J, with 16 bases between. Looked up from germline, CDR1 is LGHDT and CDR2 is YNNKEL (reference sequence). This chain's CDR3 is CASSQELLTGPNQPQHF. The CDR3 DNA sequence: TGTGCCAGCAGCCAAGAATTGCTTACAGGCCCAAATCAGCCCCAGCATTTT.

This clone is a singleton in its sample. V gene TRBV30 combines with J gene TRBJ2-7; 9 bases line up with TRBD2. V shed 5 bases and J 5 bases; nucleotides not matched to a gene: 10. CDR1 and CDR2 from the germline V gene are GTSNPN and SVGIG (reference sequence). The CDR3 extends over 14 amino acids. CDR3 sequence reads: CAWASGGGVHEQYF. CDR3 nucleotides: TGTGCCTGGGCGTCGGGCGGGGGGGTCCACGAGCAGTACTTC.

This chain uses TRBV5-1 with TRBJ2-5, with D possibly matching TRBD2 (6 bases). Germline V gene sequence: CDR1 SGHRS, CDR2 YFSETQ. The CDR3 has 13 residues. Trimming removed 4 bases from V and 7 bases from J, with 14 bases in between. In DNA form, the CDR3 reads TGCGCCAGCAGCCCCCACTCGGAGGGGACCCAGTACTTC. As protein: CASSPHSEGTQYF. Drawing the rest from reference TRBV5-1 and TRBJ2-5, the complete variable domain is KAGVTQTPRYLIKTRGQQVTLSCSPISGHRSVSWYQQTPGQGLQFLFEYFSETQRNKGNFPGRFSGRQFSNSRSEMNVSTLELGDSALYLCASSPHSEGTQYFGPGTRLLVL.

The J gene is TRBJ1-6, the V gene TRBV9; D possibly corresponds to TRBD1 (6 bases). The CDR3 runs to 17 residues. Between the trimmed V and J ends, which lost 4 bases and 0 bases, there was a span of 14 bases. Germline lookup yields CDR1 SGDLS and CDR2 YYNGEE. Here the CDR3 reads CASSFRQVISYNSPLHF. The DNA of the CDR3 is TGTGCCAGCAGCTTTAGACAGGTGATCTCCTATAATTCACCCCTCCACTTT.

CDR3 nucleotide sequence: TGTGCCAGTAGCCTCGGAGCGGGGGGGCCTGCCGGGGAGCTGTTTTTT. It encodes CASSLGAGGPAGELFF. This chain links TRBV19 with TRBJ2-2, with 10 bases matching TRBD2. The V gene's germline CDR1 is LNHDA and CDR2 SQIVND (reference sequence). CDR3 size: 16 residues. V was clipped by 6 bases and J by 6 bases; unmatched bases: 10.

This rearrangement joins TRBV6-5 to TRBJ1-1; a possible D gene is TRBD1 (6 bases). The CDR3 loop spans 13 amino acids. The ends were cut back, 8 bases at V and 6 bases at J, with 16 bases in the middle. CDR1 is MNHEY, CDR2 SVGAGI, per germline. The CDR3 DNA reads TGTGCCAGCGGGAGAAGGGGGTTCGCTGAAGCTTTCTTT. This gives the protein CASGRRGFAEAFF.

The chain combines TRBV6-1 with TRBJ1-4; the D gene is possibly TRBD1 (6 bases). Germline-derived CDR1 and CDR2 are MNHNS and SASEGT. The CDR3 runs to 16 residues. With 1 base removed from V and 3 bases from J, the gap between germline ends came to 12 bases. CDR3 DNA: TGTGCCAGCAGTGAAGGGTGGGGGGGCCCTAATGAAAAACTGTTTTTT. It codes for CASSEGWGGPNEKLFF.

The chain uses TRBV7-8 and TRBJ1-4, with D maybe TRBD1 (6 bases). The CDR3 totals 16 residues. The germline V gene encodes CDR1 SGHVS and CDR2 FQNEAQ. The ends were cut back, 0 bases at V and 7 bases at J, with 15 bases in the middle. CDR3 sequence (DNA): TGTGCCAGCAGCTTAGCGCGGGGGCTCCCGGGTGAAAAACTGTTTTTT. Its protein is CASSLARGLPGEKLFF.

The CDR3 region has the DNA TGCGCCAGCAGTGAGTTTCTCAGGGGCCGAGACACTGAAGCTTTCTTT. Protein product: CASSEFLRGRDTEAFF. The genes are TRBV10-2 and TRBJ1-1, with D possibly being TRBD1 (6 bases). The CDR3 length is 16 residues. Per the germline V gene, CDR1 is WSHSY and CDR2 is SAAADI. The germline V and J ends were trimmed by 1 base and 3 bases, with 15 bases remaining between them.

This clone has more than one count but fewer than ten. The CDR3 region has the DNA TGTGCCAGCAGTAACCGGGACAGGGGGAGAAGGAATGAGCAGTTCTTC. Translated: CASSNRDRGRRNEQFF. The chain carries TRBV11-3 and TRBJ2-1, with 11 bases identical to TRBD1. With 6 bases clipped from V and 7 bases from J, the junction kept 11 bases outside the gene matches. The length of the CDR3 is 16 residues. Germline-derived CDR1 and CDR2 are SGHNT and YENEEA.

The J gene is TRBJ2-1, the V gene TRBV10-2; tentatively, D is TRBD1 (5 bases). This CDR3 has 15 amino acids. Germline CDR1 reads WSHSY; CDR2 reads SAAADI. Trimming left V 7 bases short and J 6 bases short, with 19 bases between. CDR3: CASTDSGWKSNEQFF. CDR3 nucleotides: TGCGCCAGCACCGATTCAGGGTGGAAATCCAATGAGCAGTTCTTC.

The V gene is TRBV6-4, the J gene TRBJ2-3; D is unresolved. The CDR3 consists of 15 residues. Trimming stripped 3 bases from V and 6 bases from J, with 16 bases between. CDR1 is MRHNA and CDR2 is SNTAGT in the germline V gene. CDR3 in amino acids: CASSDRPSVPDTQYF. CDR3 sequence (DNA): TGTGCCAGCAGTGATCGCCCATCAGTTCCGGATACGCAGTATTTT.

This rearrangement joins TRBV19 to TRBJ1-2; TRBD1 aligns across 8 bases. Trimming cost V 2 bases and J 9 bases; bases outside gene matches: 8. The CDR3 covers 14 residues. Germline V gene sequence: CDR1 LNHDA, CDR2 SQIVND (reference sequence). Here the CDR3 DNA reads TGTGCCAGTAGTATAACGGAGACAGGGGTCAGCTACACCTTC. This codes for CASSITETGVSYTF.